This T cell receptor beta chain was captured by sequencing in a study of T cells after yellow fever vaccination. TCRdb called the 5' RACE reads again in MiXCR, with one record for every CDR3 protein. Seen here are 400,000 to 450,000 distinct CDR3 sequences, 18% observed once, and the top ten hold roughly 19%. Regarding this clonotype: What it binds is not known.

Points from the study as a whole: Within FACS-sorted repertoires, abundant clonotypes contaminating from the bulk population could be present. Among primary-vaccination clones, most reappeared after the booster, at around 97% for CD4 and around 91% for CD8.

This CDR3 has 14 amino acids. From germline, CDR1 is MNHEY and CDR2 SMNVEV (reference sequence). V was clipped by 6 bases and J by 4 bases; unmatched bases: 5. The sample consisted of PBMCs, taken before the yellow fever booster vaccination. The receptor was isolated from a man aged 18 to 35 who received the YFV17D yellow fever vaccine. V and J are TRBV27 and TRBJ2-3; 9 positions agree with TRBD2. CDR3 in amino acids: CASSRRGGADTQYF. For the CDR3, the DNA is TGTGCCAGCAGCCGGCGGGGGGGTGCAGATACGCAGTATTTT.